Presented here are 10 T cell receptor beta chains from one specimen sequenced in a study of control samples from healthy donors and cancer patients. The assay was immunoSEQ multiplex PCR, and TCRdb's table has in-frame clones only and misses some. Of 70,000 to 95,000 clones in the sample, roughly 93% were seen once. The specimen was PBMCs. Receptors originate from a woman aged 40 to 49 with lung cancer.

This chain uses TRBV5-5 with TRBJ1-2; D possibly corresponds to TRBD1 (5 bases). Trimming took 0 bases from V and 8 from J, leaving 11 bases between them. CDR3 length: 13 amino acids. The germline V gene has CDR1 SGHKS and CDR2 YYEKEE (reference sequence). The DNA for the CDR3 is TGTGCCAGCAGCTTGGATGGTAGGGGAGGCTACACCTTC. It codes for CASSLDGRGGYTF.

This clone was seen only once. Here the CDR3 reads CASSEGPRTGNYEQYF. The DNA for the CDR3 is TGTGCCAGCAGTGAAGGACCCAGGACAGGGAACTACGAGCAGTACTTC. The chain links TRBV2 to TRBJ2-7; TRBD1 matches at 8 bases. Germline CDR1 is SNHLY and CDR2 is FYNNEI. The CDR3 runs to 16 residues. The trim removed 1 base at V and 3 bases at J, leaving 8 bases unmatched.

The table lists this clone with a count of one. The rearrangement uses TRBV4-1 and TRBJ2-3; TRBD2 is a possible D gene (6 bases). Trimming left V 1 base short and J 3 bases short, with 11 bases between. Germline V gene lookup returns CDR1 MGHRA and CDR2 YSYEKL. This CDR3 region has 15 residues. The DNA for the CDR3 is TGCGCCAGCAGCCAAGCAATAGCGGAGACAGATACGCAGTATTTT. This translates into CASSQAIAETDTQYF.

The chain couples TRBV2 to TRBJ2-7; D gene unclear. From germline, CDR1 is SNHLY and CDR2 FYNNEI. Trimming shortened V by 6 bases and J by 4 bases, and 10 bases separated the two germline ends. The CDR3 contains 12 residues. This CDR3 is CASSRWSYEQYF. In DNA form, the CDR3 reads TGTGCCAGCAGCAGGTGGTCTTACGAGCAGTACTTC.

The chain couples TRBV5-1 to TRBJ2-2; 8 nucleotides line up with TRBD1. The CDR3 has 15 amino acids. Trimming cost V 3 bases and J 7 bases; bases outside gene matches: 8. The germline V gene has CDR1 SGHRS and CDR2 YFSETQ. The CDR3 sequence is CASSSVTGAGGELFF. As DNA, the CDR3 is TGCGCCAGCAGCTCCGTGACAGGGGCGGGCGGGGAGCTGTTTTTT.

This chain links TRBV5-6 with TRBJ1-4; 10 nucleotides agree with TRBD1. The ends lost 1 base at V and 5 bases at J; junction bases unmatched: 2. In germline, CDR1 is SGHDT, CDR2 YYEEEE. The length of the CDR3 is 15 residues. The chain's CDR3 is CASSLPGQGNEKLFF. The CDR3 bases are TGTGCCAGCAGCTTGCCGGGACAGGGGAATGAAAAACTGTTTTTT.

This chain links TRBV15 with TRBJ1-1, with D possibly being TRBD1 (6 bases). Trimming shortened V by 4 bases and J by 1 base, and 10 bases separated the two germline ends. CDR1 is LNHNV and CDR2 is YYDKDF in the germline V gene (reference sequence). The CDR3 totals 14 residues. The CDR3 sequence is CATSKGTQNTEAFF. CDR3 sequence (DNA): TGTGCCACCAGCAAGGGGACACAGAACACTGAAGCTTTCTTT.

CDR3 sequence (DNA): TGCGCCAGCAGCTTGAGGGCAGCCTACGAGCAGTACTTC. This gives the protein CASSLRAAYEQYF. V gene TRBV5-1 combines with J gene TRBJ2-7; D is undetermined. Germline V CDR1 and CDR2: SGHRS, YFSETQ. This CDR3 contains 13 residues. V lost 1 base to trimming and J lost 2 bases, with 7 bases between them. Full variable domain (missing parts from reference TRBV5-1 and TRBJ2-7): KAGVTQTPRYLIKTRGQQVTLSCSPISGHRSVSWYQQTPGQGLQFLFEYFSETQRNKGNFPGRFSGRQFSNSRSEMNVSTLELGDSALYLCASSLRAAYEQYFGPGTRLTVT.

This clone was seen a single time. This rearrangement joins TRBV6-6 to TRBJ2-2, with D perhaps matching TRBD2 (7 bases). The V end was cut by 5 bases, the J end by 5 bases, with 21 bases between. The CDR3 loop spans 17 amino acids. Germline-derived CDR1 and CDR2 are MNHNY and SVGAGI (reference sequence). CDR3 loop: CASSPLSGGRGTGELFF. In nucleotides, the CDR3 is TGTGCCAGCAGTCCCCTTTCCGGGGGGCGCGGAACCGGGGAGCTGTTTTTT.

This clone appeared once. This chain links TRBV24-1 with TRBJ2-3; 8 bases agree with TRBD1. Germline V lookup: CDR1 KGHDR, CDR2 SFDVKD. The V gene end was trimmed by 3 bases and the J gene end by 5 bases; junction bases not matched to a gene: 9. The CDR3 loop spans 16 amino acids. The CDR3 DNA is TGTGCCACCAGTGATGCCGGGACAGGAGGTGGAGATACGCAGTATTTT. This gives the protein CATSDAGTGGGDTQYF.